This record looks at one T cell receptor beta chain sequence and its context. The antigen is not known. Assay used: immunoSEQ multiplex PCR; TCRdb lists only in-frame clones, some missing. Among around 2,000,000 clones listed, roughly 95% were seen once. The data originate from a study of shared clonotypes between healthy human individuals. General study findings and limits: As a rule, naive subsets had a larger estimated richness than memory subsets.

CDR1 SGHRS and CDR2 YFSETQ come from the germline V gene. This CDR3 has 14 residues. The V and J ends lost 1 base and 1 base respectively, with 8 bases between them. Naive CD8 cells were CD45RO-negative, positively selected for CCR7, excluding terminally differentiated effector memory CD45RA+ cells. The TCR originated in a man between 18 and 29 years old in good health. The sequencing input was naive CD8+ T cells sorted from blood. The V and J genes are TRBV5-1 and TRBJ2-5; D is undetermined. The CDR3 region has the DNA TGCGCCAGCAGCTTGTTGGGATCCCAAGAGACCCAGTACTTC. Translated: CASSLLGSQETQYF. Full variable domain (rest looked up from reference TRBV5-1 and TRBJ2-5): KAGVTQTPRYLIKTRGQQVTLSCSPISGHRSVSWYQQTPGQGLQFLFEYFSETQRNKGNFPGRFSGRQFSNSRSEMNVSTLELGDSALYLCASSLLGSQETQYFGPGTRLLVL.